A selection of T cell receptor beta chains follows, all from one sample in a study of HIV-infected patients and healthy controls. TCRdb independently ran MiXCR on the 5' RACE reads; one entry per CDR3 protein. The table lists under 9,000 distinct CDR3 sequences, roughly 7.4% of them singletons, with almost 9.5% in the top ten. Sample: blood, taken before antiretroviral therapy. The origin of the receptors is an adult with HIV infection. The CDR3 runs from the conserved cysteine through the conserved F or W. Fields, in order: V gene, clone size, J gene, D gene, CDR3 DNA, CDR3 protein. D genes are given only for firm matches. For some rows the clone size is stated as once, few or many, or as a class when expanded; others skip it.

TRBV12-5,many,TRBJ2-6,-,TGTGCTAACCTATTACCCGTTTGCTCTGGGGCCAACGTCCTGACTTTC,CANLLPVCSGANVLTF
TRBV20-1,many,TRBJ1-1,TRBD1,TGCAGAGCCGGGACAGGGATCACTGAAGCTTTCTTT,CRAGTGITEAFF
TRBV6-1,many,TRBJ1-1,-,TGTGCCAGCAGTGAGGGAACTTATAACACTGAAGCTTTCTTT,CASSEGTYNTEAFF
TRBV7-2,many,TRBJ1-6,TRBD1,TGTGCCAGCAGCTTATTAGTCCAGGGGGCGTCCTATAATTCACCCCTCCACTTT,CASSLLVQGASYNSPLHF
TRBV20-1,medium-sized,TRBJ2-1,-,TGCAGGGCGTCAGGGAGCGGCTCCTACAATGAGCAGTTCTTC,CRASGSGSYNEQFF
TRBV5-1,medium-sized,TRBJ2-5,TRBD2,TGCGCCAGCAGCTTTAGCGGGGGTCCGCAAGAGACCCAGTACTTC,CASSFSGGPQETQYF
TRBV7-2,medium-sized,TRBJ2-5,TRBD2,TGTGCCAGCACCCCGGCGGGAGGAACCCTAGAGACCCAGTACTTC,CASTPAGGTLETQYF
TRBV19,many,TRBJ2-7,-,TGTGCCAGTAGTATAGGGTACGCCTACGAGCAGTACTTC,CASSIGYAYEQYF
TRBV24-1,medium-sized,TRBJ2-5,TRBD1,TGTGCCACCAGTGTCCTTAGGGCAGGGGGAGAGACCCAGTACTTC,CATSVLRAGGETQYF
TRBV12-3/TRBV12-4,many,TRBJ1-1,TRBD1,TGTGCCAGCACCACCAGGGACAGGGGGCTGAGAATCGGCACTGAAGCTTTCTTT,CASTTRDRGLRIGTEAFF
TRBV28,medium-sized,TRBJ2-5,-,TGTGCCAGCATAGGAGGGGGCCAAGAGACCCAGTACTTC,CASIGGGQETQYF
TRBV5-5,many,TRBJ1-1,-,TGTGTCAGCAGCTTGGTACCGAACACTGAAGCTTTCTTT,CVSSLVPNTEAFF
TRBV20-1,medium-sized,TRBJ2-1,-,TGCAGTGCTAGGGGTCGGGAGTCGGCCTATGAGCAGTTCTTC,CSARGRESAYEQFF
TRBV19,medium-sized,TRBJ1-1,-,TGTGCCAGTAGTATCCAGACTGAAGCTTTCTTT,CASSIQTEAFF
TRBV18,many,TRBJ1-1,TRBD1,TGTGCCAGCTCACCGCCGACAGGGCTCACTGAAGCTTTCTTT,CASSPPTGLTEAFF
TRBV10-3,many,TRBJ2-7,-,TGTGCCATCAGTGAGTCCATCCCGGCGTACTCCTACGAGCAGTACTTC,CAISESIPAYSYEQYF
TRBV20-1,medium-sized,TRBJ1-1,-,TGCAGTGCAAGAAAAGCTGAAGCTTTCTTT,CSARKAEAFF
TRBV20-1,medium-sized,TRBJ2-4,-,TGCAGTGCTAGAAGGGAGGAGGGGAAGGGCGCCAAAAACATTCAGTACTTC,CSARREEGKGAKNIQYF
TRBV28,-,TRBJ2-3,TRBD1,TGTGCCAGCACCTTGAACGCGGGACAGGGCACAGATACGCAGTATTTT,CASTLNAGQGTDTQYF
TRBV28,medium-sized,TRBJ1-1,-,TGTGCCAGCAGGTCGAGTAATTCGAACACTGAAGCTTTCTTT,CASRSSNSNTEAFF
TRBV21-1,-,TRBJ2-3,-,TGTGCCAGCAGCAAAATGGAATGGGTCACAGATACGCAGTATTTT,CASSKMEWVTDTQYF
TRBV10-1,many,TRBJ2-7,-,TGCGCCGCAAGGGACGGGACCTACGAGCAGTACTTC,CAARDGTYEQYF
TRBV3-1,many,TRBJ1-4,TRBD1,TGTGCCAGCAGCCAATCCGGACAGGGGAGACTGTTTTTT,CASSQSGQGRLFF
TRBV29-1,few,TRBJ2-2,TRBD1,TGCAGCGGACAGGGGGCCGGGGAGCTGTTTTTT,CSGQGAGELFF
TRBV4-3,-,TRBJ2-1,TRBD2,TGCGCCAGCAGCCAAGATTGGGGGGGGATGCTTAGTCTTACCTACAATGAGCAGTTCTTC,CASSQDWGGMLSLTYNEQFF
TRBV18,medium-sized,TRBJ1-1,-,TGTGCCAGCTCACCGGGACGGACTAACACTGAAGCTTTCTTT,CASSPGRTNTEAFF
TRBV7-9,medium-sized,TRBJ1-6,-,TGTGCCAGCAGCTTAGATCGCAGAGGGGACTCACCCCTCCACTTT,CASSLDRRGDSPLHF
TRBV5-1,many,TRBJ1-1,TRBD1,TGCGCCAGCAGCCCCCGGCCCCCGGGACAGGGTAACACTGAAGCTTTCTTT,CASSPRPPGQGNTEAFF